One and the same sample provided the 28 T cell receptor beta chains below, sequenced in a study of cytomegalovirus exposure and HLA in healthy donors. 13 Jbeta primers and 60 Vbeta primers were used for the PCR. Libraries were prepared by immunoSEQ multiplex PCR; TCRdb keeps only in-frame clonotypes and omits some of them. The sample contains approximately 160,000 clones, roughly 80% of which appear only once. Input material: PBMCs. These TCRs come from a woman between 18 and 29 years old in good health and CMV-seronegative.

The chain couples TRBV29-1 to TRBJ2-5; TRBD2 is a possible D gene (7 bases). The V gene lost 4 bases and the J gene lost 5 bases, with 17 bases spanning the gap. The CDR3 extends over 14 amino acids. Germline V gives CDR1 SQVTM, CDR2 ANQGSEA. The CDR3 DNA follows: TGCAGCGTTGTATTCTCGGGGGGCGGTGAGACCCAGTACTTC. This codes for CSVVFSGGGETQYF.

This chain uses TRBV6-6 with TRBJ2-1; 11 bases agree with TRBD2. The J segment lost 6 bases and the V segment lost 6 bases, leaving 7 bases of the junction unmatched. This CDR3 has 15 residues. Germline V gene lookup returns CDR1 MNHNY and CDR2 SVGAGI (reference sequence). The CDR3 is CASSQTSGVTNEQFF. CDR3 nucleotides: TGTGCCAGCAGCCAGACTAGCGGGGTGACCAATGAGCAGTTCTTC.

The chain employs TRBV5-6 and TRBJ2-7; 9 bases map to TRBD1. CDR3 length: 14 residues. Germline V CDR1 and CDR2: SGHDT, YYEEEE. V trimming: 7 bases; J trimming: 2 bases; junction bases outside the gene matches: 7. The CDR3: CASHPGQGAYEQYF. Here the CDR3 DNA reads TGTGCCAGCCACCCGGGACAGGGCGCCTACGAGCAGTACTTC. The full variable domain, completed using reference TRBV5-6 and TRBJ2-7, is DAGVTQSPTHLIKTRGQQVTLRCSPKSGHDTVSWYQQALGQGPQFIFQYYEEEERQRGNFPDRFSGHQFPNYSSELNVNALLLGDSALYLCASHPGQGAYEQYFGPGTRLTVT.

The J gene is TRBJ1-1, the V gene TRBV6-5, with 7 nucleotides matching TRBD1. This CDR3 is built from 12 residues. CDR1 and CDR2 (germline): MNHEY, SVGAGI. V shed 7 bases and J 7 bases; nucleotides not matched to a gene: 6. The CDR3 bases are TGTGCCAGCAACAGACAGGGTGGTGAAGCTTTCTTT. This translates into CASNRQGGEAFF.

For this clone: Other nucleotide sequences in the sample specify the same CDR3. This chain joins TRBV2 and TRBJ2-5; unclear D gene. Germline CDR1 reads SNHLY; CDR2 reads FYNNEI. The germline V and J ends were trimmed by 7 bases and 5 bases, with 11 bases remaining between them. The CDR3 spans 12 residues. CDR3 amino acids: CASTRLSETQYF. The CDR3 nucleotides are TGTGCCAGCACTAGACTCTCGGAGACCCAGTACTTC.

This clone was counted a single time. The CDR3: CASSTGLAGGEQFF. DNA for the CDR3: TGTGCCAGCAGCACGGGACTAGCGGGAGGTGAGCAGTTCTTC. This chain connects TRBV11-3 to TRBJ2-1; 15 bases are shared with TRBD2. CDR3 length: 14 amino acids. The trim removed 5 bases at V and 9 bases at J, leaving 2 bases unmatched. Germline lookup yields CDR1 SGHNT and CDR2 YENEEA.

The chain couples TRBV10-1 to TRBJ2-1; D is possibly TRBD1 (5 bases). Trimming left V 4 bases short and J 4 bases short, with 8 bases between. The CDR3 length is 13 residues. Germline V CDR1 and CDR2: WNHNN, SYGVQD (reference sequence). This CDR3 is CASSGQIYNEQFF. CDR3 sequence (DNA): TGCGCCAGCAGTGGACAGATATACAATGAGCAGTTCTTC.

As regards this clone: At one end, the junction sequence differs from germline, possibly due to a read error. J is TRBJ2-2 and V is TRBV7-7, with 9 bases fitting TRBD1. CDR3 size: 15 residues. From germline, CDR1 is SSHAT and CDR2 FNYEAQ (reference sequence). In DNA, the CDR3 is TGTGCTAGCAGCCGGGACAGGGATGACACCGGGGAGCTGTTTTTT. This translates into CASSRDRDDTGELFF.

The chain couples TRBV11-3 to TRBJ2-2; 11 nucleotides line up with TRBD2. V shed 6 bases, J shed 4 bases, and the junction held 13 bases outside the gene matches. The CDR3 covers 18 residues. Germline values: CDR1 SGHNT, CDR2 YENEEA. CDR3 sequence reads: CASRDTVLAGVVTGELFF. CDR3 coding DNA: TGTGCCAGCAGGGACACAGTACTAGCGGGAGTTGTCACCGGGGAGCTGTTTTTT.

This chain joins TRBV19 and TRBJ2-1; TRBD2 aligns across 9 bases. This CDR3 has 14 amino acids. The junction had 4 bases not matched to a gene; V was cut back by 9 bases and J by 1 base. Germline-derived CDR1 and CDR2 are LNHDA and SQIVND (reference sequence). CDR3: CASGSGSSYNEQFF. CDR3 bases: TGTGCCAGCGGTAGCGGGAGTTCCTACAATGAGCAGTTCTTC.

This clone was observed a handful of times. The CDR3 nucleotides read TGTGCCAGCAGTTTATTGGCAGGCTCTTCGACCTACGAGCAGTACTTC. Translation: CASSLLAGSSTYEQYF. The chain is built from TRBV27 and TRBJ2-7, with D hard to call. Germline assignment: CDR1 MNHEY and CDR2 SMNVEV (reference sequence). CDR3 length: 16 amino acids. The V end lost 1 base, the J end lost 2 bases, and 15 bases lay between the germline ends.

A single count supports this clone. The rearrangement links TRBV6-1 to TRBJ2-3; D may be TRBD1 (6 bases). CDR3 size: 14 residues. The germline gives CDR1 MNHNS, CDR2 SASEGT. Between the trimmed V and J ends, which lost 6 bases and 2 bases, there was a span of 12 bases. The CDR3 loop is CASSFTGSTDTQYF. CDR3 bases: TGTGCCAGCAGCTTCACAGGGTCCACAGATACGCAGTATTTT.

CDR3 coding DNA: TGCGCCAGCAGCCGGGACTTGGAGGAGCGGACCCAGTACTTC. Protein product: CASSRDLEERTQYF. This sequence joins TRBV5-1 and TRBJ2-5, with D tentatively TRBD2 (6 bases). Trimming removed 4 bases at V and 7 bases at J, with 17 bases between. The CDR3 covers 14 residues. CDR1 is SGHRS, CDR2 YFSETQ, per germline.

The chain carries TRBV7-9 and TRBJ1-4; TRBD1 is a possible D gene (6 bases). Between the trimmed V and J ends, which lost 3 bases and 7 bases, there was a span of 12 bases. The CDR3 has 14 amino acids. Germline CDR1 and CDR2: SEHNR and FQNEAQ (reference sequence). The CDR3 loop is CASSLGAFPEKLFF. CDR3 nucleotide sequence: TGTGCCAGCAGCTTGGGGGCGTTTCCTGAAAAACTGTTTTTT.

The rearrangement links TRBV7-3 to TRBJ1-5; D remains ambiguous. The CDR3 consists of 18 residues. Trimming stripped 1 base from V and 0 bases from J, with 16 bases between. The germline CDR1 and CDR2 sequences are SGHTA and FQGTGA. The CDR3 region is CASSLIAPGSDSNQPQHF. The CDR3 nucleotides read TGTGCCAGCAGCTTAATCGCCCCGGGGAGCGATAGCAATCAGCCCCAGCATTTT.

This chain uses TRBV27 with TRBJ2-7, with 10 bases matching TRBD1. Germline CDR1 and CDR2: MNHEY and SMNVEV (reference sequence). The V gene end was trimmed by 0 bases and the J gene end by 6 bases; junction bases not matched to a gene: 2. This CDR3 has 14 residues. This CDR3 reads CASSLSDRGSEQYF. Here the CDR3 DNA reads TGTGCCAGCAGTTTATCGGACAGGGGGTCCGAGCAGTACTTC.

This sequence joins TRBV5-5 and TRBJ2-2, with TRBD2 matching over 7 bases. The CDR3 is 16 residues long. Germline trimming cut 1 base from V and 2 bases from J; bases unmatched to any gene: 5. In germline, CDR1 is SGHKS, CDR2 YYEKEE (reference sequence). CDR3 bases: TGTGCCAGCAGCTTGTGGCTAGCGGTCAACACCGGGGAGCTGTTTTTT. Amino acid sequence: CASSLWLAVNTGELFF.

The chain recombines TRBV18 with TRBJ2-7; no definite D call. V lost 3 bases, J lost 0 bases, and 12 bases lay in between. Germline CDR1 is KGHSH and CDR2 is LQKENI. This CDR3 is built from 15 residues. The CDR3 nucleotides read TGTGCCAGCTCACCTGGGCAGAAACTCTCCTACGAGCAGTACTTC. Protein product: CASSPGQKLSYEQYF.

This clone was seen only once. The genes are TRBV10-3 and TRBJ2-1, with 7 bases aligning to TRBD1. Germline assignment: CDR1 ENHRY and CDR2 SYGVKD. This CDR3 is built from 13 residues. V dropped 7 bases and J dropped 6; count of bases not matched to a gene: 6. The CDR3 here is CAITRDRGNEQFF. The CDR3 bases are TGTGCCATCACCCGGGACAGAGGCAATGAGCAGTTCTTC.

The gene calls are TRBV9 and TRBJ2-5, with TRBD2 matching 7 bases. The CDR3 is 15 amino acids. J gave up 5 bases and V 4 bases, and 11 bases lay outside the gene matches. In germline, CDR1 is SGDLS, CDR2 YYNGEE. In DNA, the CDR3 is TGTGCCAGCAGCCCCCAGCGGGAACACGGGGAGACCCAGTACTTC. Its translation is CASSPQREHGETQYF.

V and J are TRBV4-1 and TRBJ1-6; 7 bases map to TRBD1. J lost 0 bases, V lost 0 bases, and 5 bases had no gene match. CDR1 and CDR2 (germline): MGHRA, YSYEKL. The CDR3 runs 18 residues. In nucleotides, the CDR3 is TGCGCCAGCAGCCAAGATAAAGGGGACAGCTCCTATAATTCACCCCTCCACTTT. Translating it yields CASSQDKGDSSYNSPLHF.

The rearrangement uses TRBV27 and TRBJ2-5; D perhaps matches TRBD1 (6 bases). The DNA end is a closer match to TRBJ2-7, so the J assignment may be wrong. The CDR3 is 13 residues long. From germline, CDR1 is MNHEY and CDR2 SMNVEV (reference sequence). DNA for the CDR3: TGTGCCAGCAGGGGGACATCCGTGAGCGAGCAGTACTTC. Protein product: CASRGTSVSEQYF.

J is TRBJ2-2 and V is TRBV6-5; TRBD2 is a possible D gene (6 bases). This CDR3 has 15 residues. Germline V CDR1 and CDR2: MNHEY, SVGAGI. V gave up 5 bases and J gave up 3 bases, with 13 bases separating them. Here the CDR3 reads CASSPRDFYTGELFF. In DNA form, the CDR3 reads TGTGCCAGCAGTCCAAGGGACTTTTACACCGGGGAGCTGTTTTTT.

The V and J genes are TRBV18 and TRBJ1-1, with D uncertain. The V end lost 0 bases, the J end lost 9 bases, and 11 bases lay between the germline ends. CDR1 KGHSH and CDR2 LQKENI come from the germline V gene. The CDR3 runs to 13 residues. The CDR3: CASSPPRERQAFF. The CDR3 DNA reads TGTGCCAGCTCACCACCGAGGGAGAGACAAGCTTTCTTT.

This chain links TRBV7-2 with TRBJ1-2; D is uncertain. The V and J ends lost 2 bases and 6 bases respectively, with 19 bases between them. CDR1 SGHTA and CDR2 FQGNSA come from the germline V gene. The CDR3 consists of 16 residues. CDR3 sequence reads: CASSLNAEAGRHGYTF. The CDR3 bases are TGTGCCAGCAGCTTAAATGCCGAGGCGGGGAGGCATGGCTACACCTTC. Filled out from reference TRBV7-2 and TRBJ1-2, the complete variable domain reads GAGVSQSPSNKVTEKGKDVELRCDPISGHTALYWYRQSLGQGLEFLIYFQGNSAPDKSGLPSDRFSAERTGGSVSTLTIQRTQQEDSAVYLCASSLNAEAGRHGYTFGSGTRLTVV.

The rearrangement joins TRBV4-1 to TRBJ2-7; D possibly corresponds to TRBD1 (6 bases). CDR1 is MGHRA, CDR2 YSYEKL, per germline. V was trimmed by 2 bases and J by 2 bases, leaving 10 bases between them. The CDR3 loop spans 14 amino acids. The DNA for the CDR3 is TGCGCCAGCAGCCAAACGACAGGACCCTACGAGCAGTACTTC. This codes for CASSQTTGPYEQYF.

This chain joins TRBV6-6 and TRBJ1-4; maybe TRBD1 (6 bases). The V gene's germline CDR1 is MNHNY and CDR2 SVGAGI (reference sequence). V dropped 7 bases and J dropped 3 bases, with 15 bases sitting between them. This CDR3 is 15 amino acids long. CDR3 sequence: CASTSTRGSNEKLFF. The CDR3 DNA follows: TGTGCCAGCACTTCGACCAGGGGCTCTAATGAAAAACTGTTTTTT.

The rearrangement uses TRBV4-2 and TRBJ2-7, with TRBD1 as a possible D gene (5 bases). CDR3 size: 18 residues. Germline V gene lookup returns CDR1 LGHNA and CDR2 YNFKEQ. V lost 0 bases, J lost 2 bases, and 20 bases lay in between. The CDR3 DNA reads as TGTGCCAGCAGCCAAGATTCAGGGCCGACTGAAGCACCCTACGAGCAGTACTTC. Its protein product is CASSQDSGPTEAPYEQYF.